One sample yielded the 24 T cell receptor beta chains listed below, sequenced in a study of blood T cell repertoires in COVID-19. Sequencing was performed with immunoSEQ multiplex PCR; in TCRdb, only in-frame clones are kept and a portion is missing. The table has a few hundred thousand clones, roughly 84% seen once; the top ten hold approximately 7.3%. Material for sequencing was PBMCs or T cells enriched from blood (not recorded which). The receptors derive from a middle-aged woman who had recovered from COVID-19.

This clone was seen a single time. The chain employs TRBV28 and TRBJ1-2; possible D gene TRBD1, 6 bases. Trimming stripped 6 bases from V and 12 bases from J, with 26 bases between. The germline gives CDR1 MDHEN, CDR2 SYDVKM. This CDR3 is built from 15 residues. CDR3 protein: CASSASGVQGLRNTF. The CDR3, as DNA: TGTGCCAGCAGCGCGAGCGGTGTACAGGGCCTCAGAAACACCTTC.

This clone was observed a few times. The chain uses TRBV5-1 and TRBJ2-1, with 10 bases fitting TRBD2. V was pared by 2 bases and J by 8 bases, with 4 bases of the junction left unmatched. The CDR3 runs to 14 residues. Germline CDR1 SGHRS, CDR2 YFSETQ. CDR3 in DNA: TGCGCCAGCAGCTTAACTAGCGGGAACGATGAGCAGTTCTTC. Translating gives CASSLTSGNDEQFF. Combining the CDR3 with reference TRBV5-1 and TRBJ2-1 gives the whole variable domain KAGVTQTPRYLIKTRGQQVTLSCSPISGHRSVSWYQQTPGQGLQFLFEYFSETQRNKGNFPGRFSGRQFSNSRSEMNVSTLELGDSALYLCASSLTSGNDEQFFGPGTRLTVL.

The chain links TRBV18 to TRBJ1-2, with D hard to call. The CDR3 is 14 residues long. The V and J ends lost 3 bases and 8 bases respectively, with 16 bases between them. The germline gives CDR1 KGHSH, CDR2 LQKENI. CDR3: CASSPAANAEGYTF. In DNA form, the CDR3 reads TGTGCCAGCTCACCCGCGGCAAATGCGGAAGGCTACACCTTC.

The V and J genes are TRBV7-9 and TRBJ2-7, with D maybe TRBD2 (7 bases). Germline V gene data show CDR1 as SEHNR and CDR2 as FQNEAQ (reference sequence). The CDR3 length is 16 residues. V was trimmed by 0 bases and J by 5 bases, leaving 17 bases between them. The CDR3 bases are TGTGCCAGCAGCTTAGCAAGGGGGGGGCTCCGCCACGAGCAGTACTTC. It yields the protein CASSLARGGLRHEQYF.

The rearrangement uses TRBV7-9 and TRBJ2-1; 13 positions agree with TRBD2. Germline V lookup: CDR1 SEHNR, CDR2 FQNEAQ (reference sequence). The CDR3 length is 19 residues. J lost 5 bases, V lost 2 bases, and 12 bases had no gene match. CDR3 sequence: CASSLMLFRTSGGDNEQFF. CDR3 nucleotides: TGTGCCAGCAGCTTAATGCTCTTCCGGACTAGCGGGGGAGACAATGAGCAGTTCTTC.

The chain has TRBV5-4 and TRBJ2-3; weak D call: TRBD2 (5 bases). V lost 3 bases to trimming and J lost 0 bases, with 14 bases between them. In germline, CDR1 is SGHNT, CDR2 YYREEE (reference sequence). The length of the CDR3 is 16 residues. In DNA, the CDR3 is TGTGCCAGCAGCTCGGGGTCGCCGACGAGCACAGATACGCAGTATTTT. Protein: CASSSGSPTSTDTQYF.

The chain combines TRBV11-2 with TRBJ2-2, with TRBD2 matching over 11 bases. CDR1 is SGHAT and CDR2 is FQNNGV in the germline V gene. The junction had 3 bases not matched to a gene; V was cut back by 5 bases and J by 1 base. The CDR3 sequence is 16 residues long. CDR3 coding DNA: TGTGCCAGCAGCCTAGGGACTAGCGGGAACACCGGGGAGCTGTTTTTT. It is translated as CASSLGTSGNTGELFF.

The genes are TRBV12-5 and TRBJ2-2; 16 nucleotides align to TRBD2. The CDR3 sequence is 17 residues long. Germline CDR1 is LGHNT and CDR2 is FRNRAP. V lost 6 bases, J lost 5 bases, and 6 bases stayed unmatched. The CDR3 nucleotides are TGTGCTAGTGGGGGCCCGGGACTAGCGGGAGGGACCGGGGAGCTGTTTTTT. It specifies CASGGPGLAGGTGELFF.

This chain connects TRBV3-1 (or the pseudogene TRBV3-2) to TRBJ2-7, with D unclear. CDR1 and CDR2 (germline): LGHDT, YNNKEL (reference sequence). CDR3 length: 12 amino acids. The V end was cut by 3 bases, the J end by 6 bases, with 9 bases between. The CDR3 DNA reads TGTGCCAGCAGCCAGAATACTGGCGAGCAGTACTTC. It is translated as CASSQNTGEQYF.

The chain links TRBV7-2 to TRBJ1-2; D is unresolved. CDR3 size: 14 residues. The germline V gene has CDR1 SGHTA and CDR2 FQGNSA. The V gene lost 0 bases and the J gene lost 6 bases, with 11 bases spanning the gap. The CDR3, as DNA: TGTGCCAGCAGCTTAGCGCCCCCCGGGAATGGCTACACCTTC. Its translation: CASSLAPPGNGYTF.

There are a few counts of this clone. V is TRBV5-8 and J is TRBJ2-1; 13 bases are shared with TRBD2. Looked up from germline, CDR1 is SGHTS and CDR2 is YDEGEE. The CDR3 sequence is 15 residues long. The V gene end was trimmed by 2 bases and the J gene end by 9 bases; junction bases not matched to a gene: 5. The CDR3 sequence: CASSLGLAGVSEQFF. As DNA, the CDR3 is TGTGCCAGCAGCTTAGGACTAGCGGGAGTTTCTGAGCAGTTCTTC. The full variable domain, rest sourced from reference TRBV5-8 and TRBJ2-1, is EAGVTQSPTHLIKTRGQQATLRCSPISGHTSVYWYQQALGLGLQFLLWYDEGEERNRGNFPPRFSGRQFPNYSSELNVNALELEDSALYLCASSLGLAGVSEQFFGPGTRLTVL.

The chain uses TRBV7-9 and TRBJ2-3; possible D gene TRBD2, 6 bases. The CDR3 loop spans 15 amino acids. Germline V gives CDR1 SEHNR, CDR2 FQNEAQ (reference sequence). V was trimmed by 5 bases and J by 0 bases, leaving 12 bases between them. CDR3 sequence (DNA): TGTGCCAGCAGCCCCCCGGGACTTAGCACAGATACGCAGTATTTT. Amino acid sequence: CASSPPGLSTDTQYF.

The V and J genes are TRBV4-2 and TRBJ2-5, with D maybe TRBD1 (6 bases). Germline V gene lookup returns CDR1 LGHNA and CDR2 YNFKEQ. This CDR3 has 15 amino acids. The V gene lost 0 bases and the J gene lost 3 bases, with 11 bases spanning the gap. CDR3 region: CASSQDPRGKETQYF. DNA for the CDR3: TGTGCCAGCAGCCAAGACCCCAGGGGTAAAGAGACCCAGTACTTC.

The V gene is TRBV13, the J gene TRBJ2-2; 9 nucleotides line up with TRBD1. Germline lookup yields CDR1 PRHDT and CDR2 FYEKMQ (reference sequence). The length of the CDR3 is 15 residues. J was trimmed by 6 bases and V by 3 bases; bases with no gene match: 5. CDR3: CASSLEGQGSGELFF. The DNA for the CDR3 is TGTGCCAGCAGCTTGGAGGGACAGGGTTCCGGGGAGCTGTTTTTT. The full variable domain, its missing parts supplied by reference TRBV13 and TRBJ2-2, is AAGVIQSPRHLIKEKRETATLKCYPIPRHDTVYWYQQGPGQDPQFLISFYEKMQSDKGSIPDRFSAQQFSDYHSELNMSSLELGDSALYFCASSLEGQGSGELFFGEGSRLTVL.

The chain combines TRBV7-2 with TRBJ2-3; 7 positions agree with TRBD1. The CDR3 totals 15 residues. Germline V gene data show CDR1 as SGHTA and CDR2 as FQGNSA. V gave up 2 bases and J gave up 3 bases; unmatched junction bases: 5. CDR3 coding DNA: TGTGCCAGCAGCTTACGAGGGGGACAGACAGATACGCAGTATTTT. The encoded protein is CASSLRGGQTDTQYF.

V is TRBV3-1 (or the pseudogene TRBV3-2) and J is TRBJ1-1; D gene uncertain. V was trimmed by 3 bases and J by 7 bases, leaving 3 bases between them. The CDR3 spans 10 residues. CDR1 LGHDT and CDR2 YNNKEL come from the germline V gene (reference sequence). The CDR3 nucleotides are TGTGCCAGCAGCCATTATGAAGCTTTCTTT. Protein product: CASSHYEAFF.

The genes are TRBV7-2 and TRBJ2-1; 10 nucleotides agree with TRBD2. V lost 5 bases and J lost 4; bases outside the gene matches: 14. The V gene's germline CDR1 is SGHTA and CDR2 FQGNSA. This CDR3 contains 18 residues. CDR3 DNA: TGTGCCAGCAGCATAGGACTAGCGGAGTCCAAGGGTTACAATGAGCAGTTCTTC. Translated: CASSIGLAESKGYNEQFF.

This clone was counted once. The chain is built from TRBV11-3 and TRBJ2-3; D possibly corresponds to TRBD1 (5 bases). The V end was cut by 1 base, the J end by 2 bases, with 7 bases between. The CDR3 is 14 residues long. Germline CDR1 SGHNT, CDR2 YENEEA. The CDR3 sequence is CASSLGQPTDTQYF. As DNA, the CDR3 is TGTGCCAGCAGCTTAGGACAGCCCACAGATACGCAGTATTTT.

The CDR3 protein is CASQTGRSGTIGELFF. In DNA form, the CDR3 reads TGTGCCAGCCAAACAGGTCGATCGGGGACTATAGGGGAGCTGTTTTTT. This chain connects TRBV27 to TRBJ2-2; 7 bases match TRBD2. In germline, CDR1 is MNHEY, CDR2 SMNVEV (reference sequence). The CDR3 sequence is 16 residues long. With V trimmed by 8 bases and J by 8 bases, 17 bases remained unmatched.

This chain links TRBV27 with TRBJ1-3, with D uncertain. This CDR3 spans 13 amino acids. The V end was cut by 8 bases, the J end by 0 bases, with 8 bases between. From germline, CDR1 is MNHEY and CDR2 SMNVEV (reference sequence). This CDR3 is CASGSYSGNTIYF. The CDR3 DNA follows: TGTGCCAGCGGTTCCTACTCTGGAAACACCATATATTTT.

J is TRBJ1-3 and V is TRBV5-6; D not certain. Trimming pared 0 bases from V and 0 bases from J, leaving 4 bases between. The germline V gene encodes CDR1 SGHDT and CDR2 YYEEEE. The CDR3 totals 14 residues. The CDR3 coding sequence is TGTGCCAGCAGCTTGGGCGTCTCTGGAAACACCATATATTTT. Its translation is CASSLGVSGNTIYF. Full variable domain (rest looked up from reference TRBV5-6 and TRBJ1-3): DAGVTQSPTHLIKTRGQQVTLRCSPKSGHDTVSWYQQALGQGPQFIFQYYEEEERQRGNFPDRFSGHQFPNYSSELNVNALLLGDSALYLCASSLGVSGNTIYFGEGSWLTVV.

The V and J genes are TRBV2 and TRBJ2-5; D may be TRBD2 (6 bases). The CDR3 length is 15 residues. Looked up from germline, CDR1 is SNHLY and CDR2 is FYNNEI. Trimming removed 3 bases at V and 5 bases at J, with 16 bases between. CDR3 bases: TGTGCCAGCAGTGAGGAGGGGCATGGTGTCGAGACCCAGTACTTC. Translated, it gives CASSEEGHGVETQYF. The variable domain in full, with the rest retrieved from reference TRBV2 and TRBJ2-5, is EPEVTQTPSHQVTQMGQEVILRCVPISNHLYFYWYRQILGQKVEFLVSFYNNEISEKSEIFDDQFSVERPDGSNFTLKIRSTKLEDSAMYFCASSEEGHGVETQYFGPGTRLLVL.

This clone was counted only a few times. The genes are TRBV5-5 and TRBJ1-5, with D perhaps TRBD1 (6 bases). Germline lookup yields CDR1 SGHKS and CDR2 YYEKEE (reference sequence). Trimming pared 4 bases from V and 7 bases from J, leaving 15 bases between. This CDR3 contains 14 residues. The CDR3 loop is CASSRGGAGQPQHF. Written as DNA, the CDR3 is TGTGCCAGCAGCAGGGGGGGCGCGGGGCAGCCCCAGCATTTT.

The chain is built from TRBV3-1 (or the pseudogene TRBV3-2) and TRBJ2-7, with 7 bases identical to TRBD1. This CDR3 is built from 15 residues. The V gene's germline CDR1 is LGHDT and CDR2 YNNKEL (reference sequence). J gave up 1 base and V 3 bases, and 6 bases lay outside the gene matches. DNA for the CDR3: TGTGCCAGCAGCCAGCAGTACAGGGGTTCCTACGAGCAGTACTTC. Amino acid sequence: CASSQQYRGSYEQYF.